These T cell receptor beta chains were read from a single sample in a study of cytomegalovirus exposure and HLA in healthy donors. Only in-frame clones appear in the TCRdb table, and some are missing; sequencing was by immunoSEQ multiplex PCR. In the table there are around 140,000 clones, roughly 77% of which are singletons. Sequenced: PBMCs. Receptor source: a man in his forties in good health and CMV-seronegative. Both conserved end residues are trimmed from each CDR3.

v_gene: TRBV7-8
CDR3aa: ASSLASGGASNEQF

v_gene: TRBV7-2
CDR3aa: ASSLAWGADTQY

v_gene: TRBV20-1
CDR3aa: SAPKETVGL

v_gene: TRBV5-4
CDR3aa: ASSLWVAGSCEQY

v_gene: TRBV4-2
CDR3aa: ASSREARETQY

v_gene: TRBV15
CDR3aa: ATSHLAGGHYNEQF

v_gene: TRBV28
CDR3aa: ASSLLRETQY

v_gene: TRBV6-1
CDR3aa: ASSSGTGGNEQY

v_gene: TRBV2
CDR3aa: ASESGGRGN

v_gene: TRBV11-2
CDR3aa: ASSLDGRGPRETQY

v_gene: TRBV6-5
CDR3aa: ASSYSADFNYGYT

v_gene: TRBV5-1
CDR3aa: ASSLMELAGTAYEQY

v_gene: TRBV7-8
CDR3aa: ASSLTGGMNTEAF

v_gene: TRBV5-4
CDR3aa: ASSLGTGAVQY

v_gene: TRBV5-1
CDR3aa: ASSYGTGDGYT

v_gene: TRBV7-9
CDR3aa: ASSSRLAGYYNEQF

v_gene: TRBV7-9
CDR3aa: ASSFPRASNEQF

v_gene: TRBV6-4
CDR3aa: ASSPWTAFSYNEQF

v_gene: TRBV5-6
CDR3aa: ASSFAGGERNIQY

v_gene: TRBV29-1
CDR3aa: SVERGLSEAF

v_gene: TRBV10-3
CDR3aa: AISDNTSNQPQH

v_gene: TRBV9
CDR3aa: ASSVAEGSNEKLF

v_gene: TRBV7-9
CDR3aa: ASSQTGGGEKLF

v_gene: TRBV5-1
CDR3aa: ASSWTEDRSNYGYT

v_gene: TRBV6-5
CDR3aa: ASSYSPPGGNTIY

v_gene: TRBV6-1
CDR3aa: ASKGTATEAF

v_gene: TRBV6-1
CDR3aa: ASSALGEETQY

v_gene: TRBV18
CDR3aa: ASSPPAGVYEQY

v_gene: TRBV5-4
CDR3aa: ASSLGVPGTEAF

v_gene: TRBV6-5
CDR3aa: ASRRAFQETQY

v_gene: TRBV19
CDR3aa: ASSMTSGGSNEQF

v_gene: TRBV25-1
CDR3aa: ASSESGSYGYT

v_gene: TRBV18
CDR3aa: ASSPLAWNYGYT

v_gene: TRBV6-5
CDR3aa: ASRRQGNQPQH

v_gene: TRBV10-3
CDR3aa: AIRDTGEYETQY

v_gene: TRBV5-1
CDR3aa: ASSLEGNGNQPQH

v_gene: TRBV7-6
CDR3aa: ASSLADRAPFYGYT